The 2 T cell receptor beta chains in this list originate from one sample, sequenced in a study of shared clonotypes between healthy human individuals. Using immunoSEQ multiplex PCR, the repertoire was profiled, and TCRdb retains in-frame clones only, with some absent. Of millions of clones listed, about 95% are singletons. Sequencing was done on a sample of naive CD4+ T cells sorted from blood. Subset indicated: CD45RA+ positively selected. The receptors come from a man aged 18 to 29 in good health.

The chain has TRBV6-5 and TRBJ2-1; no clear D. V was pared by 0 bases and J by 8 bases, with 14 bases between. The CDR3 consists of 15 residues. CDR1 MNHEY and CDR2 SVGAGI come from the germline V gene. The DNA of the CDR3 is TGTGCCAGCAGTTACTCGACGGCTAGTCGAGATGAGCAGTTCTTC. Amino acids: CASSYSTASRDEQFF.

The chain couples TRBV7-9 to TRBJ2-5, with D possibly matching TRBD2 (5 bases). The germline V gene encodes CDR1 SEHNR and CDR2 FQNEAQ (reference sequence). Trimming shortened V by 3 bases and J by 5 bases, and 19 bases separated the two germline ends. This CDR3 is 16 amino acids long. The CDR3 sequence: CASSFPPYGIRETQYF. In DNA form, the CDR3 reads TGTGCCAGCAGCTTTCCTCCTTACGGGATCCGGGAGACCCAGTACTTC. The variable domain in full, with the rest retrieved from reference TRBV7-9 and TRBJ2-5, is DTGVSQNPRHKITKRGQNVTFRCDPISEHNRLYWYRQTLGQGPEFLTYFQNEAQLEKSRLLSDRFSAERPKGSFSTLEIQRTEQGDSAMYLCASSFPPYGIRETQYFGPGTRLLVL.